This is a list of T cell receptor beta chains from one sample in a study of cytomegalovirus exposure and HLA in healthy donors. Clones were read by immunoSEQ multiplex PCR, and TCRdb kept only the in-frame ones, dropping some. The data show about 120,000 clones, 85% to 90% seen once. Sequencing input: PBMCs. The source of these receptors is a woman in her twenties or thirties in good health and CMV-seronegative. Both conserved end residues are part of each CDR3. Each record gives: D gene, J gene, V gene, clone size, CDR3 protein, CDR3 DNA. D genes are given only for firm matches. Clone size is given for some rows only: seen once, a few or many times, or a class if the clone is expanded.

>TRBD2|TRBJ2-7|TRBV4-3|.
CASSQVLAGGREQYF
TGCGCCAGCAGCCAAGTCCTAGCGGGGGGGCGCGAGCAGTACTTC
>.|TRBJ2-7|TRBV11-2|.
CASSLEDRSSYEQYF
TGTGCCAGCAGCTTAGAGGACAGAAGCTCCTACGAGCAGTACTTC
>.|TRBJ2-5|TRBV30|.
CAWSVGGAQYF
TGTGCCTGGAGTGTCGGGGGTGCCCAGTACTTC
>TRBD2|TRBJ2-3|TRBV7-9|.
CASSTSGSTDTQYF
TGTGCCAGCAGTACTAGCGGCAGCACAGATACGCAGTATTTT
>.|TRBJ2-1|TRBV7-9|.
CASSARGSPGSEQFF
TGTGCCAGCAGCGCGCGGGGATCACCGGGGAGTGAGCAGTTCTTC
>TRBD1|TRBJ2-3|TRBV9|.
CASSFQTGGRNTQYF
TGTGCCAGCAGCTTCCAGACAGGGGGCAGAAATACGCAGTATTTT
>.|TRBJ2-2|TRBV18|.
CASSPVDTGELFF
TGTGCCAGCTCACCCGTCGACACCGGGGAGCTGTTTTTT
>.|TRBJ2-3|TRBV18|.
CASSPQLNTDTQYF
TGTGCCAGCTCACCACAATTAAACACAGATACGCAGTATTTT
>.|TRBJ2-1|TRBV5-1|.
CASRSLPGDEQFF
TGCGCCAGCAGGTCGCTGCCAGGCGATGAGCAGTTCTTC
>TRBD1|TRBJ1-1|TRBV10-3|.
CAISEGTGRPEAFF
TGTGCCATCAGTGAGGGGACAGGTCGCCCTGAAGCTTTCTTT
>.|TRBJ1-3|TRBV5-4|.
CASSQAGGSGNTIYF
TGTGCCAGCAGCCAAGCGGGGGGCTCTGGAAACACCATATATTTT
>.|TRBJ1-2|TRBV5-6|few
CASSLLTGDDRYTF
TGTGCCAGCAGCTTGTTGACCGGGGATGACCGCTACACCTTC
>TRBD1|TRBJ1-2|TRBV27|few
CASSSITGVLRGYTF
TGTGCCAGCAGTTCCATCACAGGGGTCCTAAGGGGCTACACCTTC
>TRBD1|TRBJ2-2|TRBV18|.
CASSPWDRGSMNTGELFF
TGTGCCAGCTCACCCTGGGACAGGGGGTCTATGAACACCGGGGAGCTGTTTTTT
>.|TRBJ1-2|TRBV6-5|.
CASSPTGTDGGYTF
TGTGCCAGCAGCCCCACAGGTACCGACGGGGGCTACACCTTC
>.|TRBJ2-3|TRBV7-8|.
CASSPFSGPTDTQYF
TGTGCCAGCAGCCCCTTCTCAGGGCCCACAGATACGCAGTATTTT
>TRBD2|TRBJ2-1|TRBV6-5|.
CASTRRGGGYNEQFF
TGTGCCAGCACCCGCCGGGGCGGGGGGTACAATGAGCAGTTCTTC
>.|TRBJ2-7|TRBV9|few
CASSVDGRTGDEQYF
TGTGCCAGCAGCGTAGATGGACGGACTGGGGACGAGCAGTACTTC
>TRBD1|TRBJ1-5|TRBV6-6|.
CASSLTDRASNQPQHF
TGTGCCAGCAGCTTAACCGACAGGGCGAGCAATCAGCCCCAGCATTTT
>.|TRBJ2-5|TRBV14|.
CASSQDRARQETQYF
TGTGCCAGCAGCCAAGACAGGGCCCGGCAAGAGACCCAGTACTTC
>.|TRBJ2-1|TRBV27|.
CASTPLDRAWQFF
TGTGCCAGCACCCCCCTCGATCGAGCGTGGCAGTTCTTC
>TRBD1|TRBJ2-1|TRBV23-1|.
CASKPPGQGQNEQFF
TGCGCCAGCAAACCCCCGGGACAGGGGCAGAATGAGCAGTTCTTC
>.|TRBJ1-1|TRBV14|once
CASSKALQGTEAFF
TGTGCCAGCAGCAAAGCTCTCCAGGGTACTGAAGCTTTCTTT
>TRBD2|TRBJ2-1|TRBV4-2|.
CASSQDGLAGGLYNEQFF
TGTGCCAGCAGCCAAGATGGCCTAGCGGGGGGCCTCTACAATGAGCAGTTCTTC
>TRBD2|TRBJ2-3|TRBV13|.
CASSQGLAGASTDTQYF
TGTGCCAGCAGCCAGGGACTAGCGGGGGCTAGCACAGATACGCAGTATTTT
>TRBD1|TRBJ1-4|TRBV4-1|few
CASSQGQGNEKLFF
TGCGCCAGCAGCCAGGGACAGGGTAATGAAAAACTGTTTTTT
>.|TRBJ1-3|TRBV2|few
CASSVGSSGNTIYF
TGTGCCAGCAGTGTTGGCAGCTCTGGAAACACCATATATTTT
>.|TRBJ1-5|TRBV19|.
CASRLVSTGARAQHF
TGTGCCAGTCGGCTGGTTTCAACAGGTGCTCGGGCCCAGCATTTT
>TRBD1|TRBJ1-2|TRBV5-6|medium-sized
CASSPRTGGVGYTF
TGTGCCAGCAGCCCGAGGACAGGGGGCGTTGGCTACACCTTC
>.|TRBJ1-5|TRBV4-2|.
CASSQGDLDSNQPQHF
TGTGCCAGCAGCCAAGGGGACTTAGATAGCAATCAGCCCCAGCATTTT
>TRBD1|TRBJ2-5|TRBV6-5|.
CASSLDRVRETQYF
TGTGCCAGCAGTTTAGACAGGGTCAGGGAGACCCAGTACTTC
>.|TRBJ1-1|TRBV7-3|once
CASSSQGYTEAFF
TGTGCCAGCAGCTCTCAGGGTTACACTGAAGCTTTCTTT
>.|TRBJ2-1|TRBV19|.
CASSILRVPSYNEQFF
TGTGCCAGTAGTATCCTCAGGGTCCCCTCCTACAATGAGCAGTTCTTC
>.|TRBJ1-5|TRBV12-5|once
CASGLETGLVGYSNQPQHF
TGTGCTAGTGGTTTGGAAACAGGGCTTGTGGGATATAGCAATCAGCCCCAGCATTTT
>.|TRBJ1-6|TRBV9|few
CASSVGGGAGGGSPLHF
TGTGCCAGCAGCGTTGGGGGGGGCGCAGGCGGCGGGTCACCCCTCCACTTT
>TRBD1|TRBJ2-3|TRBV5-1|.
CASSLDRGTDTQYF
TGCGCCAGCAGCCTCGACAGGGGGACAGATACGCAGTATTTT
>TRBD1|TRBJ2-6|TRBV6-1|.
CASSEGVGRDRVNVLTF
TGTGCCAGCAGTGAGGGTGTTGGGCGGGACAGGGTTAACGTCCTGACTTTC
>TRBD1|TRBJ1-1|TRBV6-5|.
CASSSTGGVGTEAFF
TGTGCCAGCAGTTCGACAGGGGGGGTGGGCACTGAAGCTTTCTTT
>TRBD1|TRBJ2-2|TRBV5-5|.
CASSLQGAQGFIGELFF
TGTGCCAGCAGCTTGCAGGGGGCACAGGGATTTATCGGGGAGCTGTTTTTT
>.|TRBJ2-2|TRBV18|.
CASSPQAGGANTGELFF
TGTGCCAGCTCACCCCAAGCGGGCGGTGCGAACACCGGGGAGCTGTTTTTT
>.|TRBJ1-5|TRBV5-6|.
CASSYMASREPQHF
TGTGCCAGTAGCTACATGGCTTCACGGGAGCCCCAGCATTTT
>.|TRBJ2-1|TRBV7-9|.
CASSNGSSGNEQFF
TGTGCCAGCAGCAACGGGAGTAGTGGGAATGAGCAGTTCTTC